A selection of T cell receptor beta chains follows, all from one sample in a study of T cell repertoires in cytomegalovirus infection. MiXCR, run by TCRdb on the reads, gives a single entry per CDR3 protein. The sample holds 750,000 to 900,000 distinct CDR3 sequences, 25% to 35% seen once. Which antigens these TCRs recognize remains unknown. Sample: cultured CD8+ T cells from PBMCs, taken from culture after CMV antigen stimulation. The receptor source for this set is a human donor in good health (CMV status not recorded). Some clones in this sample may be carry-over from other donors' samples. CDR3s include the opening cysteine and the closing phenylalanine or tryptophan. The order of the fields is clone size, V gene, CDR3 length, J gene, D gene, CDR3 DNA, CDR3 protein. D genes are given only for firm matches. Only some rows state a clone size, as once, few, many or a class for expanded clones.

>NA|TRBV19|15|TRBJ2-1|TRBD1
TGTGCCAGTAGTTACCGGGACAGGGGGCTCAATGAGCAGTTCTTC
CASSYRDRGLNEQFF
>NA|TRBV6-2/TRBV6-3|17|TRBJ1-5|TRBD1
TGTGCCAGCAGTTTCCCCCGGGGACAGGGGATCCATCAGCCCCAGCATTTT
CASSFPRGQGIHQPQHF
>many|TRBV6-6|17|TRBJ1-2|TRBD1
TGTGCCAGCAGTCCGACCGGGACAGGGGTAAACGGTCATGGCTACACCTTC
CASSPTGTGVNGHGYTF
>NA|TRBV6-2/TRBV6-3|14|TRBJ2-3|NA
TGTGCCAGCAGTTACCCCAACCAATATCAGCCCCAGTATTTT
CASSYPNQYQPQYF
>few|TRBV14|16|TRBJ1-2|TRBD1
TGTGCCAGCAGCCTCCTAAGGACAGGGGGGCCCTATGGCTACACCTTC
CASSLLRTGGPYGYTF
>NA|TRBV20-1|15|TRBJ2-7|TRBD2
TGCAGTGCTAGAGTAGCGGGGGATAGCTCCTACGAGCAGTACTTC
CSARVAGDSSYEQYF
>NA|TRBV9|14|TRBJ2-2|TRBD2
TGTGCCAGCAGTATACGGGGGGACACCGGGGAGCTGTTTTTT
CASSIRGDTGELFF
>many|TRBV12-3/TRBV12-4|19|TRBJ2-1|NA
TGTGCCAGCAGCCGCCGAAATTTGGGGGCGGCCCTGAACTACAATGAGCAGTTCTTC
CASSRRNLGAALNYNEQFF
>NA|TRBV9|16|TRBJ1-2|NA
TGTGCCAGCAGCCTTAACAAACAAGAAGCTAACTATGGCTACACCTTC
CASSLNKQEANYGYTF
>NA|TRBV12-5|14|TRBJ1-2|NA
TGTGCTAGTGGTTTCAGGGGAGGCCCCTATGGCTACACCTTC
CASGFRGGPYGYTF
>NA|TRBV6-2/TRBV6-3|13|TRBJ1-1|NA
TGTGCCAGCACTCTGAAGGGGTACACTGAAGCTTTCTTT
CASTLKGYTEAFF
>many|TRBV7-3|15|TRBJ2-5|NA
TGTGCCAGCAGCTTATGGGGGGGGGGCCAGGAGACCCAGTACTTC
CASSLWGGGQETQYF
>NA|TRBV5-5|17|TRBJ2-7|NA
TGTGCCAGCAGCTTGGGGCCACCTCGGACCCTTTCCTACGAGCAGTACTTC
CASSLGPPRTLSYEQYF
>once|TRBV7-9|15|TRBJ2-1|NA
TGTGCCAGCAGCCCCAGCGCCTCTAGGGGCAATGAGCAGTTCTTC
CASSPSASRGNEQFF
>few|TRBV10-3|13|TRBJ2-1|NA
TGTGCCATCAGGACAGATTCCTACAATGAGCAGTTCTTC
CAIRTDSYNEQFF
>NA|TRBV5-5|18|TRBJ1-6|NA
TGTGCCAGCAGCTTTGGACCGCTTCAGGACCCCTATAATTCACCCCTCCACTTT
CASSFGPLQDPYNSPLHF
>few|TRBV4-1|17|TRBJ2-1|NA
TGCGCCAGCAGCCAAGATCCCCCCGCGATCTCCTACAATGAGCAGTTCTTC
CASSQDPPAISYNEQFF
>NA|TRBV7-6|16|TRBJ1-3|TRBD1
TGTGCCAGCAGCTTAGAAACCAGGGGGCCTGGAAACATCATATATTTT
CASSLETRGPGNIIYF
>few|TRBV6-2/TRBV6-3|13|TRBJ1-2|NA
TGTGCCAGCAGTTACTACCGCCCCGATGGCTACACCTTC
CASSYYRPDGYTF
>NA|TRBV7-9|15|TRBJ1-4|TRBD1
TGTGCCAGCAGCCCCCGACAGGGGCAGAATGAAAAACTGTTGTTT
CASSPRQGQNEKLLF
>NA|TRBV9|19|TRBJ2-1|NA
TGTGCCAGCAGCGTAGACCCGTCAGCAGGCAAAAGCTCCTACAATGAGCAGTTCTTC
CASSVDPSAGKSSYNEQFF
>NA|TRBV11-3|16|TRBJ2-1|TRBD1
TGTGCCAGCAGCTCGCCGCCGGGACAGGGGAACAATGAGCAGTTCTTC
CASSSPPGQGNNEQFF
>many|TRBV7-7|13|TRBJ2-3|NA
TGTGCTAGCAGCCCTACAGCCACAGATACGCAGTATTTT
CASSPTATDTQYF
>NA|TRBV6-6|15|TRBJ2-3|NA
TGTGCCAGCAGTTACTACGGCGCCTTTCAGGATACGCAGTATTTT
CASSYYGAFQDTQYF
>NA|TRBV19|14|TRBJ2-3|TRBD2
TGTGCCAGTAAAGAGCGGGGGGCAACAGATACGCAGTATTTT
CASKERGATDTQYF
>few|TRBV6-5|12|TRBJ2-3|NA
TGTGCCAGCAGTCAGAGGGGGGATACGCAGTATTTT
CASSQRGDTQYF
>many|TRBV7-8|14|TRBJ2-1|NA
TGTGCCACTTGTGCAGGGGAAACCTACAATGAGCAGTTCTTC
CATCAGETYNEQFF
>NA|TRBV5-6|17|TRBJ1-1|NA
TGTGCCAGCAGCTTGGACCCCAGCCGTCCCCCGAACACTGAAGCTTTCTTT
CASSLDPSRPPNTEAFF
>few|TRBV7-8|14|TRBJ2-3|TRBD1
TGTGCCAGCTTTGGGGGACAGGGACCAGATACGCAGTATTTT
CASFGGQGPDTQYF
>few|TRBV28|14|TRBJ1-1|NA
TGTGCCAGCAGTCCTCTACCAGGGGTCACTGAAGCTTTCTTT
CASSPLPGVTEAFF
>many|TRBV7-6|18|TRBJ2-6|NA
TGTGCCAGCAGATCCCCGGGCCCCATTGCGTCTGGGGCCAACGTCCTGACTTTC
CASRSPGPIASGANVLTF
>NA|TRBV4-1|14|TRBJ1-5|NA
TGCGCCAGCAGCCAAGTTGTAGGAAATCAGCCCCAGCATTTT
CASSQVVGNQPQHF
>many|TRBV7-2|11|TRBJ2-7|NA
TGTGCCAGCAGCTACAACTACGAGCAGTACTTC
CASSYNYEQYF
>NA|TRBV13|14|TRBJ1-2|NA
TGTGCCAGCAGCTCCATCTCAGATCACTATGGCTACACCTTC
CASSSISDHYGYTF
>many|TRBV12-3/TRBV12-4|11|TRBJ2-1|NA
TGTGCCAGCAGTTCCCTCAATGAGCAGTTCTTC
CASSSLNEQFF
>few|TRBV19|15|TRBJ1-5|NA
TGTGCCAGTAGTCCCCGAAGTAGGGAAGGTCAGCCCCAGCATTTT
CASSPRSREGQPQHF
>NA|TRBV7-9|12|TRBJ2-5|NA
TGTGCCAGCCGCGGGACGCCGGAGACCCAGTACTTC
CASRGTPETQYF
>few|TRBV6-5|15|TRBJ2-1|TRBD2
TGTGCCAGCAGACGGGGACTAGCGTGGTACAATGAGCAGTTCTTC
CASRRGLAWYNEQFF
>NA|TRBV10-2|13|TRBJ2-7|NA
TGCGCCAGCAGGCCGGGACCTTACTACGAGCAGTACTTC
CASRPGPYYEQYF
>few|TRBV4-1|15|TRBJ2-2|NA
TGCGCCAGCAGCAGGGGGGCCAGTTCCACCGGGGAGCTGTTTTTT
CASSRGASSTGELFF
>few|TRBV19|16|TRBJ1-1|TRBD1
TGTGCCAGTAGCGACAGGGGGCAACTGGCGGACACTGAAGCTTTCTTT
CASSDRGQLADTEAFF
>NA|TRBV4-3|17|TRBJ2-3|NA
TGCGCCAGCAGCCAAGATCCGTTTGGCAAGGTCACAGATACGCAGTATTTT
CASSQDPFGKVTDTQYF
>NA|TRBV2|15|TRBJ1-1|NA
TGTGCCAGCGAATCCGGGGGTTTGGAGAACACTGAAGCTTTCTTT
CASESGGLENTEAFF
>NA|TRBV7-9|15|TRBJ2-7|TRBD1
TGTGCCAGCAGCTTGGCGACAGGGGACTTCTACGAGCAGTACTTC
CASSLATGDFYEQYF
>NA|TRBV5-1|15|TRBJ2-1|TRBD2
TGCGCCAGCAGCGGGAAAGCGGGGGGTTACAATGAGCAGTTCTTC
CASSGKAGGYNEQFF
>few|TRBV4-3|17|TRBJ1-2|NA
TGCGCCAGCAGCCAACTCGGCCCCGGACGTTCCGGTACCGGCTACACCTTC
CASSQLGPGRSGTGYTF
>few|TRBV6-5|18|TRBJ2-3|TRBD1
TGTGCCAGCAGTTACGGGCAGGGACAGGGGTATTGGGCAGATACGCAGTATTTT
CASSYGQGQGYWADTQYF
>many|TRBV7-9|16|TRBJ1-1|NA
TGTGCCAGCAGCTTCCCAGGGGTAGGTGTGAACACTGAAGCTTTCTTT
CASSFPGVGVNTEAFF
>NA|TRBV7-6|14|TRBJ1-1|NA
TGTGCCAGCAGCTTGGGATGCAGCTACACTGAAGCTTTCTTT
CASSLGCSYTEAFF
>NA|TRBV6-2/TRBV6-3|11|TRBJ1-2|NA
TGTGCCAGCAGTTACTCCTGGGGCTACACCTTC
CASSYSWGYTF
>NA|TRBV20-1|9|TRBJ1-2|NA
TGCAGTGCTAGAGATGGCTACACCTTC
CSARDGYTF